This T cell receptor (beta chain) derives from a study of T-cell memory formation after mild COVID-19. Study findings and constraints: Researchers found some responding clones in pre-infection memory, a sign that cross-reactive memory joined.

The junction had 13 bases not matched to a gene; V was cut back by 6 bases and J by 3 bases. Germline assignment: CDR1 DFQATT and CDR2 SNEGSKA (reference sequence). The CDR3 runs 16 residues. This clonotype showed up just a few times. The antigen is not known. TCRdb analysed the 5' RACE reads with MiXCR anew, one entry per CDR3 protein. The sample holds 550,000 to 700,000 distinct CDR3 sequences, 17% seen once. The sequenced sample was PBMCs or a T cell subset sorted from them (not recorded which). The TCR was taken from an adult woman who had mild COVID-19 (a few samples of this study predate the infection). Cell type and time point are not known. V is TRBV20-1 and J is TRBJ2-1; 8 bases match TRBD2. The CDR3 DNA reads TGCAGTGCCATAGGAGTGGCGGGGGGCTACTACAATGAGCAGTTCTTC. Its protein is CSAIGVAGGYYNEQFF.